This T cell receptor (beta chain) was sequenced for a study of CD8+ T cells in alopecia areata. The treatment denotes: oral pan-JAK inhibitor, 5-10 mg twice daily. Lesional scalp punch biopsies and peripheral blood were collected from alopecia areata patients. Sorting of CD4+ and CD8+ T cells was performed on PBMCs. TCR sequencing used cDNA made by reverse transcription of extracted RNA. The table came from immunoSEQ multiplex PCR; TCRdb's copy has only in-frame clones and leaves some out. The sample contains hundreds of thousands of clones, over 45% of which appear only once. The CDR3 is 14 residues long. The germline CDR1 and CDR2 sequences are SQVTM and ANQGSEA.

The TCR comes from a human donor with alopecia areata. The rearrangement joins TRBV29-1 to TRBJ2-7, with a tentative D call TRBD2 (5 bases). Sequences were derived from CD4+ T cells sorted from blood, sampled around week 53, from a patient treated with tofacitinib. The CDR3 reads CRNLPAGWGYEQYF. For the CDR3, the DNA is TGCAGGAACCTCCCCGCGGGCTGGGGCTACGAGCAGTACTTC.